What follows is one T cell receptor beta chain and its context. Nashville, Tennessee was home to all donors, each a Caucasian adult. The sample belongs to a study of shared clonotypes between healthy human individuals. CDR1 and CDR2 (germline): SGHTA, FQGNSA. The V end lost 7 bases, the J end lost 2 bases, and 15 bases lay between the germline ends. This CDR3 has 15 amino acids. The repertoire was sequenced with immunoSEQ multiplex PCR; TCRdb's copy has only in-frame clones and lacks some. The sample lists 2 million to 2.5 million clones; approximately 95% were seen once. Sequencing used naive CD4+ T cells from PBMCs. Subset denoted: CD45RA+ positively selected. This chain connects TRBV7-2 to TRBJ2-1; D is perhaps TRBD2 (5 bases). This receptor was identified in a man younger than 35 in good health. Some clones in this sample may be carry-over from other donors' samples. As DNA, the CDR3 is TGTGCCAGCACCCTCTTTAGCGTAACCTACAATGAGCAGTTCTTC. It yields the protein CASTLFSVTYNEQFF.